This TCR beta chain was recorded in a study of shared clonotypes between healthy human individuals. Repertoires were generated with immunoSEQ multiplex PCR, while TCRdb's copy carries only in-frame clones and drops some. The table includes about 1.1 million clones, roughly 80% detected once. The source is a man younger than 35 in good health. Some clones in this sample may be carry-over from other donors' samples. The source material was memory CD4+ T cells from PBMCs. Subset of the sample: CD45RA-negative fraction.

CDR3 DNA sequence: TGTGCCAGCAGATCCCCCAGGGGCATCTCCTACGAGCAGTACTTC. Protein: CASRSPRGISYEQYF. The chain carries TRBV28 and TRBJ2-7; possible D gene TRBD1, 6 bases. V shed 6 bases and J shed 0 bases, with 15 bases lying between them. This CDR3 spans 15 amino acids. CDR1 and CDR2 (germline): MDHEN, SYDVKM. Based on the CDR3 plus reference TRBV28 and TRBJ2-7, the full variable domain is DVKVTQSSRYLVKRTGEKVFLECVQDMDHENMFWYRQDPGLGLRLIYFSYDVKMKEKGDIPEGYSVSREKKERFSLILESASTNQTSMYLCASRSPRGISYEQYFGPGTRLTVT.